This T cell receptor beta chain derives from a study of T-cell reconstitution after alpha-beta-depleted transplantation in children. The CDR3 loop spans 18 amino acids. The germline V gene encodes CDR1 SGHAT and CDR2 FQDESV (reference sequence). The V gene end was trimmed by 1 base and the J gene end by 5 bases; junction bases not matched to a gene: 12. Preparation of the TCRbeta library used unique molecular identifiers. TCRdb analysed the PCR reads with MiXCR anew, one entry per CDR3 protein. The sample records about 92,000 distinct CDR3 sequences, about 12% being singletons. This clonotype was recorded a few times.

The source was PBMCs from the stem cell graft donor, collected from the stem cell graft. The sequence was obtained from a human donor who donated a stem cell graft to a child with inherited bone marrow failure. This sequence joins TRBV11-1 and TRBJ2-1; 9 positions match TRBD1. CDR3 protein: CASSLVVGQGSWDNEQFF. The CDR3 coding sequence is TGTGCCAGCAGCTTAGTTGTGGGACAGGGTAGTTGGGACAATGAGCAGTTCTTC.